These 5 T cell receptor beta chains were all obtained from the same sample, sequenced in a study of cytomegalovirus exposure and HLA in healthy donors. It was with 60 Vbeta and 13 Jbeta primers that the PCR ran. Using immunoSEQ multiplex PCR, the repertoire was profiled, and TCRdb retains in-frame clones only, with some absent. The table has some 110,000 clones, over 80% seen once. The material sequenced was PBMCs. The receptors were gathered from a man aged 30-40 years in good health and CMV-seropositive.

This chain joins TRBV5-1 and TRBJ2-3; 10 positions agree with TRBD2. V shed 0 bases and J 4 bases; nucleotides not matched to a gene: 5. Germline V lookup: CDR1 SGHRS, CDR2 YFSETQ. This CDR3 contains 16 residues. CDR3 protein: CASSLVSGGAADTQYF. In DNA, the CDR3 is TGCGCCAGCAGCTTGGTCAGCGGGGGGGCCGCAGATACGCAGTATTTT.

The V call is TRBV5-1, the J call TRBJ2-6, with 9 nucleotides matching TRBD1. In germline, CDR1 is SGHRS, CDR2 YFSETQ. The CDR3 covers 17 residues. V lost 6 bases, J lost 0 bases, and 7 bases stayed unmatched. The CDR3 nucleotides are TGCGCCAGCATCAGAACAGGGGGCGTCTCTGGGGCCAACGTCCTGACTTTC. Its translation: CASIRTGGVSGANVLTF.

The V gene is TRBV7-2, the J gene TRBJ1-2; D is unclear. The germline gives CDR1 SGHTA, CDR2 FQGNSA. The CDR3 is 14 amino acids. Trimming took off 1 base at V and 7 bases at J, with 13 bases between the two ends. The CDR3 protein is CASSLGRPGGGYTF. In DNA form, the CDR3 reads TGTGCCAGCAGCTTAGGGCGACCCGGAGGTGGCTACACCTTC.

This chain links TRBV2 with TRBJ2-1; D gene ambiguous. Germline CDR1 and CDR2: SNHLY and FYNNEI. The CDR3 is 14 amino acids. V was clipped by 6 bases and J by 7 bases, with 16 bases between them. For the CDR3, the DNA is TGTGCCAGCAGGCCTGACGGAAACAGTAATGAGCAGTTCTTC. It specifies CASRPDGNSNEQFF.

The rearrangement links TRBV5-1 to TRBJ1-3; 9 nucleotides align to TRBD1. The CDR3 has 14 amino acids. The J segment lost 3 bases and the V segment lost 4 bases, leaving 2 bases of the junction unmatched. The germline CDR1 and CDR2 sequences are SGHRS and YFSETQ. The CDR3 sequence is CASSRTGDGNTIYF. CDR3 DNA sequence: TGCGCCAGCAGCAGGACAGGGGATGGAAACACCATATATTTT.